This T cell receptor beta chain appears in the sequencing data of a study of ipilimumab plus nivolumab after autologous stem cell transplantation. Germline CDR1 SGHTA, CDR2 FQGNSA. This CDR3 is built from 14 residues. V was clipped by 1 base and J by 10 bases, with 11 bases between them. The repertoire was sequenced with immunoSEQ multiplex PCR; TCRdb's copy has only in-frame clones and lacks some. The sample records fewer than 25,000 clones, approximately 85% being singletons. The chain couples TRBV7-2 to TRBJ1-6; weak D call: TRBD1 (5 bases). This receptor was identified in a male donor with diffuse large B-cell lymphoma. The specimen comprised PBMCs, sampled in a trial of ipilimumab plus nivolumab as post-transplant consolidation. CDR3 nucleotide sequence: TGTGCCAGCAGCTTAGAACTCCAGGGCTCACCCCTCCACTTT. Its translation: CASSLELQGSPLHF. Complete variable domain (other parts from reference TRBV7-2 and TRBJ1-6): GAGVSQSPSNKVTEKGKDVELRCDPISGHTALYWYRQSLGQGLEFLIYFQGNSAPDKSGLPSDRFSAERTGGSVSTLTIQRTQQEDSAVYLCASSLELQGSPLHFGNGTRLTVT.